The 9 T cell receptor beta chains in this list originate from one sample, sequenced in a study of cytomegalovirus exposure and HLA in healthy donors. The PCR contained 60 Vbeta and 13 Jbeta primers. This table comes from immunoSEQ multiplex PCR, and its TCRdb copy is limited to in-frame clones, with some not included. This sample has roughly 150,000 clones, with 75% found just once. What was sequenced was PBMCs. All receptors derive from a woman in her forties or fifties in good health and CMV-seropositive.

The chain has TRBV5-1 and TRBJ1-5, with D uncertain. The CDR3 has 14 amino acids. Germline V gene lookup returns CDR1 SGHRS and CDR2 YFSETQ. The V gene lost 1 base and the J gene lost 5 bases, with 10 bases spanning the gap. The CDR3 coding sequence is TGCGCCAGCAGCTTGATTGGAGGCGATCAGCCCCAGCATTTT. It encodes CASSLIGGDQPQHF.

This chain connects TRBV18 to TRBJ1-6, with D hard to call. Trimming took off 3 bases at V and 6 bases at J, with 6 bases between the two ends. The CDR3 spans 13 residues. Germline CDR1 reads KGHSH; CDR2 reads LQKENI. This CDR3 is CASSPYSNSPLHF. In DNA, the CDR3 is TGTGCCAGCTCACCGTACAGTAATTCACCCCTCCACTTT.

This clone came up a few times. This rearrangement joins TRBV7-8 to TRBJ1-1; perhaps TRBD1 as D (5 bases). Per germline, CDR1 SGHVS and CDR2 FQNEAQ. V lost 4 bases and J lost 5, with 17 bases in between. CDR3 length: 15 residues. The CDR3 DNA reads TGTGCCAGCAGCTGGGGGGGGACGGCCGGGACTGAAGCTTTCTTT. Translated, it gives CASSWGGTAGTEAFF.

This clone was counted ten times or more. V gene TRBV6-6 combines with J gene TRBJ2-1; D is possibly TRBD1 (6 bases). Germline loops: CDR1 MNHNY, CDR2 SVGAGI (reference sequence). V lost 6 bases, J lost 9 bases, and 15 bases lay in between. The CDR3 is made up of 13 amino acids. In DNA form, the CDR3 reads TGTGCCAGCAGAACCACAGGGTTAGGTGAGCAGTTCTTC. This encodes CASRTTGLGEQFF.

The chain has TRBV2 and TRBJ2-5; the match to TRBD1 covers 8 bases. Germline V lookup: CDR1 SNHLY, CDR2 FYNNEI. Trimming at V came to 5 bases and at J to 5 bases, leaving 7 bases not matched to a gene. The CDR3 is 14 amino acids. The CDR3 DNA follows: TGTGCCAGCAGTCCCCGGGACAGGAGGGAGACCCAGTACTTC. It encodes CASSPRDRRETQYF.

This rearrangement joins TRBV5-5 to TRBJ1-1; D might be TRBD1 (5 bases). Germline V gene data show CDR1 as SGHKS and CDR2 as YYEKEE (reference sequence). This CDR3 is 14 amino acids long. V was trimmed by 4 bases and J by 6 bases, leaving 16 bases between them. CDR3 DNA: TGTGCCAGCAGCATCGACAGTATCGTCGCTGAAGCTTTCTTT. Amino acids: CASSIDSIVAEAFF.

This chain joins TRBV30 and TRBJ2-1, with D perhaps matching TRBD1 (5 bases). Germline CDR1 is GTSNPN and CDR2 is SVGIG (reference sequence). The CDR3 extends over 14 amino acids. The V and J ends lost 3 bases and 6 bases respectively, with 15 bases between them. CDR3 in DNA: TGTGCCTGGAGGGGGCCTGGGCGATTCAATGAGCAGTTCTTC. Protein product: CAWRGPGRFNEQFF. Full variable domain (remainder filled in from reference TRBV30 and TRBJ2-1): SQTIHQWPATLVQPVGSPLSLECTVEGTSNPNLYWYRQAAGRGLQLLFYSVGIGQISSEVPQNLSASRPQDRQFILSSKKLLLSDSGFYLCAWRGPGRFNEQFFGPGTRLTVL.

CDR3 loop: CASSSSGGAGQTQYF. CDR3 DNA sequence: TGTGCCAGCAGTTCTAGCGGGGGGGCCGGACAGACCCAGTACTTC. V gene TRBV2 combines with J gene TRBJ2-5; 12 nucleotides match TRBD2. Germline CDR1 reads SNHLY; CDR2 reads FYNNEI. This CDR3 region has 15 residues. V lost 5 bases and J lost 6; bases outside the gene matches: 7. The variable domain in full, completed from reference TRBV2 and TRBJ2-5, reads EPEVTQTPSHQVTQMGQEVILRCVPISNHLYFYWYRQILGQKVEFLVSFYNNEISEKSEIFDDQFSVERPDGSNFTLKIRSTKLEDSAMYFCASSSSGGAGQTQYFGPGTRLLVL.

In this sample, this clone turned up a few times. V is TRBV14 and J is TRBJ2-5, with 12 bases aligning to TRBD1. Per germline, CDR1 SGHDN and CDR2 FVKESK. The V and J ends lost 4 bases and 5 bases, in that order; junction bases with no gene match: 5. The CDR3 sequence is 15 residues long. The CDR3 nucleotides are TGTGCCAGCAGCCCCCCGGGACAGGGGGCCGAGACCCAGTACTTC. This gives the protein CASSPPGQGAETQYF.